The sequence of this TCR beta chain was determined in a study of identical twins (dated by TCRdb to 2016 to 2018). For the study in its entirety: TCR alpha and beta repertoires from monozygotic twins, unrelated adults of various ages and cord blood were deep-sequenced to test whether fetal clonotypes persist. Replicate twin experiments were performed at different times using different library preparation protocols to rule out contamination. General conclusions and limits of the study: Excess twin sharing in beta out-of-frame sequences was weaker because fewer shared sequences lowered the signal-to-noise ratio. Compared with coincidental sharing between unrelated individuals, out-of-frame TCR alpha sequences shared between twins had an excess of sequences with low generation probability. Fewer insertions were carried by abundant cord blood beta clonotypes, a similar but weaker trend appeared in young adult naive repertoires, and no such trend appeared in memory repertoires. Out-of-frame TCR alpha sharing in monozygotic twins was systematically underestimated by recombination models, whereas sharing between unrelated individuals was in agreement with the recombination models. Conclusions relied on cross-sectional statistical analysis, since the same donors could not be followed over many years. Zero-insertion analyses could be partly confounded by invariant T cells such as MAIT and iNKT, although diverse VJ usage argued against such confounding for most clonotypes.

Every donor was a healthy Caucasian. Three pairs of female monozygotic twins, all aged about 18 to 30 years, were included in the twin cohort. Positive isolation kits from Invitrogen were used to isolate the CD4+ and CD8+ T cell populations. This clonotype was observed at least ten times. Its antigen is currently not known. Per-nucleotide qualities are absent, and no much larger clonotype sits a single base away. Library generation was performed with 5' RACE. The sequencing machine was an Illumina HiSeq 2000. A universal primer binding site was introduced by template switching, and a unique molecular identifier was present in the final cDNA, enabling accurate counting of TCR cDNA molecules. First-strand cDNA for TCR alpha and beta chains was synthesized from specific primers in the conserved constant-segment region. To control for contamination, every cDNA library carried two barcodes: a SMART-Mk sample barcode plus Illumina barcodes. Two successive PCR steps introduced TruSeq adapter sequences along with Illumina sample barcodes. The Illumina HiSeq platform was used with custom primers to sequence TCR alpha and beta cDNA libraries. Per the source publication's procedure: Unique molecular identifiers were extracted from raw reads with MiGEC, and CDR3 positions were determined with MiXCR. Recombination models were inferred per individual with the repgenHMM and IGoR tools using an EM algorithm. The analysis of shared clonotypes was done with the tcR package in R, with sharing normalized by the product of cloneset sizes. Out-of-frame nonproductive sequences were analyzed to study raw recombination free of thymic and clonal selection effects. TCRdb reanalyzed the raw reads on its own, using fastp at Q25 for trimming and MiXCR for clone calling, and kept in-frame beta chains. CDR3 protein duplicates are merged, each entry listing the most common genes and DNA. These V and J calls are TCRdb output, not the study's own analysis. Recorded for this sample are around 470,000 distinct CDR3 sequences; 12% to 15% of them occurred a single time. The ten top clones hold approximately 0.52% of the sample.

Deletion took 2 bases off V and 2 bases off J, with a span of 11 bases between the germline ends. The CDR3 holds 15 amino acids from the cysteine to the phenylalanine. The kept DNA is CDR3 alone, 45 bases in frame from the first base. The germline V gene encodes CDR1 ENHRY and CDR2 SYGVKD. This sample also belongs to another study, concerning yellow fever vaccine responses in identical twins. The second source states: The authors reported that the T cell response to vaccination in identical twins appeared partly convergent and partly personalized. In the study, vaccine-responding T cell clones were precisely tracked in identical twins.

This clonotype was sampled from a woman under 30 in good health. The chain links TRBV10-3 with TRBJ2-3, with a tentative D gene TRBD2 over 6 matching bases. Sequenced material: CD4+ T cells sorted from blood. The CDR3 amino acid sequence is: CAISEGLTNTDTQYF. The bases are TGTGCCATCAGTGAGGGACTAACTAACACAGATACGCAGTATTTT.